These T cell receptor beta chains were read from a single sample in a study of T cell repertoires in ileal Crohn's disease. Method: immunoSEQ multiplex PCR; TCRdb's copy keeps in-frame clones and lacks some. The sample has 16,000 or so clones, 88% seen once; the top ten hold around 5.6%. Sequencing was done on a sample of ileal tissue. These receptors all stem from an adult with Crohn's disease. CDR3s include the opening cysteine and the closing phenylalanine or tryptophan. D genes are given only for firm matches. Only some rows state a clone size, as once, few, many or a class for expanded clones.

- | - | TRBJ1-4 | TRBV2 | CASRVQGPLSEKLFF | TGTGCCAGCAGGGTACAGGGCCCCCTGAGTGAAAAACTGTTTTTT
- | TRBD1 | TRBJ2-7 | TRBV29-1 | CSEPTGGHVPHYYEQYF | TGCAGCGAGCCGACAGGGGGACACGTCCCCCACTACTACGAGCAGTACTTC
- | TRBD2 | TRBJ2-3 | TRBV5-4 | CASSLGASGSTDTQYF | TGTGCCAGCAGCTTAGGAGCTAGCGGGAGCACAGATACGCAGTATTTT
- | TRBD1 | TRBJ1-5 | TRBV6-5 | CASRSLQGGNQPQHF | TGTGCCAGCAGGTCACTTCAGGGGGGCAATCAGCCCCAGCATTTT
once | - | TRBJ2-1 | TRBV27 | CASSSLLAGHNEQFF | TGTGCCAGCAGTTCTCTGCTAGCTGGTCACAATGAGCAGTTCTTC
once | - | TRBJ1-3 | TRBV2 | CASTYTGNTIYF | TGTGCCAGCACCTATACTGGAAACACCATATATTTT
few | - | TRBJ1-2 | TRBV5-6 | CASSPQEGDGYTF | TGTGCCAGCAGTCCACAGGAGGGAGATGGCTACACCTTC
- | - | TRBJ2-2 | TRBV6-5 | CASQTYNTGELFF | TGTGCCAGCCAGACATACAACACCGGGGAGCTGTTTTTT
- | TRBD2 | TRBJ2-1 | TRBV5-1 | CASSLGGGLAGVEQFF | TGCGCCAGCAGCTTGGGGGGCGGGCTAGCGGGAGTCGAGCAGTTCTTC
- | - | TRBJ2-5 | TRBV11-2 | CASSIDSFGEQYF | TGTGCCAGCAGCATAGACAGCTTTGGAGAGCAGTACTTC
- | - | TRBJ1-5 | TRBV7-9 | CASSEQGNQPQHF | TGTGCCAGCAGCGAGCAGGGGAATCAGCCCCAGCATTTT
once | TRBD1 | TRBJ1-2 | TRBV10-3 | CAISESGQSRGYTF | TGTGCCATCAGTGAGTCGGGACAGTCCAGGGGCTACACCTTC
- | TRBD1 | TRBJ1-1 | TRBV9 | CASSVMGQGATEAFF | TGTGCCAGCAGCGTAATGGGACAGGGGGCAACTGAAGCTTTCTTT
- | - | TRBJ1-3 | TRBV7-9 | CASSQVGSSGNTIYF | TGTGCCAGCAGCCAAGTCGGTAGCTCTGGAAACACCATATATTTT
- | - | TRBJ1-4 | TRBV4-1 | CASSQVGAGEKLFF | TGCGCCAGCAGCCAAGTGGGGGCTGGGGAAAAACTGTTTTTT
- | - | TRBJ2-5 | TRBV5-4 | CASSLALGDGETQYF | TGTGCCAGCAGCTTGGCCCTAGGAGACGGGGAGACCCAGTACTTC
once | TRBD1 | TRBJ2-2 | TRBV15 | CATSRDGDRGAGELFF | TGTGCCACCAGCAGAGATGGGGACAGGGGGGCCGGGGAGCTGTTTTTT
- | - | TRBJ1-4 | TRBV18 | CASSPPDSPTNEKLFF | TGTGCCAGCTCACCACCCGACAGTCCAACTAATGAAAAACTGTTTTTT
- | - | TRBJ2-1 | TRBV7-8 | CASSFRPIAASYNEQFF | TGTGCCAGCAGCTTCCGTCCGATAGCGGCCTCCTACAATGAGCAGTTCTTC
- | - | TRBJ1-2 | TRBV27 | CASSLWGGRMVGYTF | TGTGCCAGCAGTTTATGGGGGGGGCGGATGGTTGGCTACACCTTC
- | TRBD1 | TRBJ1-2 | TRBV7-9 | CASSSGQWEWTF | TGTGCCAGCAGCTCGGGACAGTGGGAGTGGACCTTC
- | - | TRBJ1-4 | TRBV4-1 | CASSQGTVATNEKLFF | TGCGCCAGCAGCCAAGGGACAGTTGCAACTAATGAAAAACTGTTTTTT
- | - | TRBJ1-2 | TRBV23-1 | CASSQSPNRGGPNYGYTF | TGCGCCAGCAGTCAATCACCCAATCGAGGGGGACCTAACTATGGCTACACCTTC
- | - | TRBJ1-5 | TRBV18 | CASSPIGLGSGGADQPQHF | TGTGCCAGCTCACCAATTGGGCTCGGATCGGGGGGTGCGGACCAGCCCCAGCATTTT
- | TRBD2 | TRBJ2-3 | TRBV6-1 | CASSEPAGGLSTDTQYF | TGTGCCAGCAGTGAACCGGCGGGGGGTCTCAGCACAGATACGCAGTATTTT
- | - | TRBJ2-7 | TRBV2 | CASSEAGSGVYEQYF | TGTGCCAGCAGTGAAGCGGGATCAGGGGTCTACGAGCAGTACTTC
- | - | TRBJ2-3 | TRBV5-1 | CASSLGGEYTQYF | TGCGCCAGCAGCTTGGGGGGAGAGTACACGCAGTATTTT
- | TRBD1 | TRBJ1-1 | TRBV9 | CASSVGGTGDGWTEAFF | TGTGCCAGCAGCGTAGGGGGGACAGGGGATGGATGGACTGAAGCTTTCTTT
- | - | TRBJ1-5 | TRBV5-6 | CASSSQNNQPQHF | TGTGCCAGCAGCTCCCAGAACAATCAGCCCCAGCATTTT
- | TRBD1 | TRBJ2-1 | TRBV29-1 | CSVERQGRGEQFF | TGCAGCGTTGAACGACAGGGTAGGGGTGAGCAGTTCTTC
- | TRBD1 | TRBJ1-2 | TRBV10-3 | CAIGTGVTNYGYTF | TGTGCCATCGGGACAGGGGTAACGAACTATGGCTACACCTTC
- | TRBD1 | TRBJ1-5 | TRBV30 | CAWSPRRTGIQPQHF | TGTGCCTGGAGTCCCCGGAGGACAGGGATTCAGCCCCAGCATTTT
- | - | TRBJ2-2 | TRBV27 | CASSLIPAEGTGELFF | TGTGCCAGCAGTTTAATCCCAGCGGAAGGCACCGGGGAGCTGTTTTTT
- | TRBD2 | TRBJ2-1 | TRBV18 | CASSLVDSGSHSEQFF | TGTGCCAGCTCACTCGTCGACAGCGGGAGTCACAGTGAGCAGTTCTTC
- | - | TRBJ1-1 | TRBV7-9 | CASSQTQYGGNTEAFF | TGTGCCAGCAGTCAGACCCAATACGGGGGAAACACTGAAGCTTTCTTT
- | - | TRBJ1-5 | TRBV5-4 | CASSLGRGQPQHF | TGTGCCAGCAGCTTGGGCAGGGGTCAGCCCCAGCATTTT